What follows are 13 T cell receptor beta chains derived from one specimen sequenced in a study of cytomegalovirus exposure and HLA in healthy donors. Primers included in the PCR were 60 Vbeta and 13 Jbeta primers. Using immunoSEQ multiplex PCR, the repertoire was profiled, and TCRdb retains in-frame clones only, with some absent. The sample has 74,000 or so clones. What was sequenced was PBMCs. These receptors were obtained from a woman aged 55-69 years in good health and CMV-seronegative.

This chain uses TRBV7-2 with TRBJ2-7; D is undetermined. Trimming left V 2 bases short and J 0 bases short, with 20 bases between. This CDR3 region has 18 residues. Per germline, CDR1 SGHTA and CDR2 FQGNSA. CDR3 region: CASSLHMSSADFSYEQYF. CDR3 sequence (DNA): TGTGCCAGCAGCTTACACATGTCCTCAGCAGACTTCTCCTACGAGCAGTACTTC.

The chain joins TRBV11-2 to TRBJ2-1, with 10 bases aligning to TRBD1. The germline V gene encodes CDR1 SGHAT and CDR2 FQNNGV. The V gene end was trimmed by 4 bases and the J gene end by 2 bases; junction bases not matched to a gene: 5. There are 16 residues in the CDR3. The CDR3: CASSSLGTGAYNEQFF. The CDR3 DNA sequence: TGTGCCAGCAGCTCCTTGGGGACAGGGGCCTACAATGAGCAGTTCTTC.

V usage is TRBV10-3 and J usage is TRBJ2-3, with D possibly TRBD1 on 5 matching bases. Germline V gene data show CDR1 as ENHRY and CDR2 as SYGVKD. V lost 4 bases to trimming and J lost 2 bases, with 13 bases between them. The CDR3 sequence is 15 residues long. The CDR3 DNA is TGTGCCATCAGTGGATCTACAGGACCCACAGATACGCAGTATTTT. Encoded protein: CAISGSTGPTDTQYF.

V usage is TRBV28 and J usage is TRBJ2-1; 9 bases agree with TRBD1. With V trimmed by 3 bases and J by 6 bases, 3 bases remained unmatched. The CDR3 is 14 amino acids. CDR1 is MDHEN, CDR2 SYDVKM, per germline. In DNA, the CDR3 is TGTGCCAGCAGTTTCGGGACAGGGAGCAATGAGCAGTTCTTC. Residues: CASSFGTGSNEQFF.

The chain has TRBV28 and TRBJ2-5; possibly TRBD1 for D (6 bases). The J call is in doubt because the DNA end fits TRBJ2-7 better. The CDR3 covers 13 residues. Germline-derived CDR1 and CDR2 are MDHEN and SYDVKM. CDR3 in DNA: TGTGCCACTGAAGTTAGCAGGGGTTACGAGCAGTACTTC. Amino acid sequence: CATEVSRGYEQYF.

This sequence joins TRBV27 and TRBJ1-1; D is possibly TRBD1 (6 bases). The CDR3 consists of 15 residues. Germline-derived CDR1 and CDR2 are MNHEY and SMNVEV (reference sequence). Trimming shortened V by 5 bases and J by 1 base, and 14 bases separated the two germline ends. The CDR3 reads CASSPNGQWNTEAFF. CDR3 DNA: TGTGCCAGCAGTCCCAATGGACAGTGGAACACTGAAGCTTTCTTT.

The rearrangement joins TRBV5-1 to TRBJ2-2, with 10 bases fitting TRBD1. Germline trimming cut 3 bases from V and 3 bases from J; bases unmatched to any gene: 2. Germline assignment: CDR1 SGHRS and CDR2 YFSETQ. The CDR3 runs to 15 residues. CDR3 in DNA: TGCGCCAGCAGCTGGACAGGGGGGGACACCGGGGAGCTGTTTTTT. It encodes CASSWTGGDTGELFF.

This sequence joins TRBV6-6 and TRBJ2-5; 11 bases match TRBD2. The CDR3 consists of 15 residues. CDR1 is MNHNY, CDR2 SVGAGI, per germline (reference sequence). V shed 6 bases and J 4 bases; nucleotides not matched to a gene: 7. The CDR3 is CASRLISGRAETQYF. The CDR3 DNA is TGTGCCAGCAGATTAATTAGCGGGAGGGCAGAGACCCAGTACTTC.

V gene TRBV6-1 combines with J gene TRBJ2-1; TRBD2 matches at 10 bases. J lost 0 bases, V lost 4 bases, and 3 bases had no gene match. The germline gives CDR1 MNHNS, CDR2 SASEGT. CDR3 length equals 16 residues. The CDR3 nucleotides read TGTGCCAGCAGTGCGGCTAGCGGGAGCTCCTACAATGAGCAGTTCTTC. The encoded protein is CASSAASGSSYNEQFF.

The CDR3 here is CASGAGGPQETQYF. The CDR3 DNA reads as TGTGCCAGCGGAGCGGGAGGCCCTCAAGAGACCCAGTACTTC. This chain links TRBV2 with TRBJ2-5; 9 nucleotides agree with TRBD2. The CDR3 runs to 14 residues. V lost 8 bases and J lost 2; bases outside the gene matches: 6. Germline-derived CDR1 and CDR2 are SNHLY and FYNNEI.

J is TRBJ2-1 and V is TRBV20-1, with D maybe TRBD1 (6 bases). The CDR3 totals 11 residues. CDR1 is DFQATT, CDR2 SNEGSKA, per germline (reference sequence). CDR3 sequence (DNA): TGCAGACAACAGGGTGGCGATGAGCAGTTCTTC. Its translation: CRQQGGDEQFF.

The chain couples TRBV15 to TRBJ2-7; TRBD2 might be the D (6 bases). Looked up from germline, CDR1 is LNHNV and CDR2 is YYDKDF (reference sequence). The CDR3 is made up of 14 amino acids. With 5 bases removed from V and 0 bases from J, the gap between germline ends came to 11 bases. The CDR3, as DNA: TGTGCCACCAGCGCCCGACTAGACTCCTACGAGCAGTACTTC. Its protein is CATSARLDSYEQYF.

V gene TRBV15 combines with J gene TRBJ2-1; 9 positions match TRBD2. The V segment lost 0 bases and the J segment 9 bases; nucleotides outside the gene matches: 9. Per germline, CDR1 LNHNV and CDR2 YYDKDF (reference sequence). The CDR3 is made up of 16 amino acids. This chain's CDR3 is CATSRDYSSGSGEQFF. The DNA of the CDR3 is TGTGCCACCAGCAGAGACTACAGTAGCGGGAGCGGTGAGCAGTTCTTC. The whole variable domain, filled in from reference TRBV15 and TRBJ2-1, reads DAMVIQNPRYQVTQFGKPVTLSCSQTLNHNVMYWYQQKSSQAPKLLFHYYDKDFNNEADTPDNFQSRRPNTSFCFLDIRSPGLGDTAMYLCATSRDYSSGSGEQFFGPGTRLTVL.